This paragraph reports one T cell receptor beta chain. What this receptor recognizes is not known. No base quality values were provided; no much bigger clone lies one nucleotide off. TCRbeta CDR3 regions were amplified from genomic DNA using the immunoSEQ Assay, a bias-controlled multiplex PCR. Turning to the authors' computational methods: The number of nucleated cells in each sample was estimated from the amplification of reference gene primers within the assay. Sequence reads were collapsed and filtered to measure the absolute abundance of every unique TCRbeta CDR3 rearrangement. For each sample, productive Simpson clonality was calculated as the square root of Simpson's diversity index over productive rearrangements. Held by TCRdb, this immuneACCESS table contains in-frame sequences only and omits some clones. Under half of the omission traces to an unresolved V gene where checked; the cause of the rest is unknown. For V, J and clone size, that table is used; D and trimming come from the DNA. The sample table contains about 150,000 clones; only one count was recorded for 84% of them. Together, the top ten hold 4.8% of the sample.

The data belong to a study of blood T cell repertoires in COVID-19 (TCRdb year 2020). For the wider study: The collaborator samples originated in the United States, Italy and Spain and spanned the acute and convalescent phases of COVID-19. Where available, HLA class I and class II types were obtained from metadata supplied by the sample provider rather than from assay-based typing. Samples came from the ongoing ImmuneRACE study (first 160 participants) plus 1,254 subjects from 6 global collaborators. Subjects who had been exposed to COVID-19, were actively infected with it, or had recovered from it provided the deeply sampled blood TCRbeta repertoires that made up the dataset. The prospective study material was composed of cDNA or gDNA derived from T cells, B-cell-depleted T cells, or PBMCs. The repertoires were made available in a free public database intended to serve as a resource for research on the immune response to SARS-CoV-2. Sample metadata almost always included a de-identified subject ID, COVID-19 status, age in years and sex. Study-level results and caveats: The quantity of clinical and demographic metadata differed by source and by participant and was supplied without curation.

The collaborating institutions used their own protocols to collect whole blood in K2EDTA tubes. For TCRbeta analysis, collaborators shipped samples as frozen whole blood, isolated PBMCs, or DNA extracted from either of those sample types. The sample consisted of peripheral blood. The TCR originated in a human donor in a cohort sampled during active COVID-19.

The CDR3 amino acid sequence is: CASSLLSTGVAETQYF. The DNA reads TGTGCCAGCAGCTTGCTTTCGACAGGGGTGGCGGAGACCCAGTACTTC. Here the chain combines TRBV5-5 and TRBJ2-5, and TRBD1 aligns with 8 junction nucleotides. The germline V gene (reference sequence) supplies CDR1 SGHKS and CDR2 YYEKEE. The germline V end is reduced by 1 base and the J end by 5 bases; junction bases left unmatched: 10. From the cysteine through the phenylalanine, the CDR3 covers 16 amino acids. The sequence is cut down to CDR3 DNA, 48 bases in frame from base 1.